This T cell receptor beta chain was sequenced in a study of cytotoxic CD8 clonotypes in ibrutinib-treated CLL. Study at large: Included were 11 to 12 relapsed/refractory and approximately 15 treatment-naive patients, of whom fewer than 18 were IGHV unmutated. Study-level results: Few clonotypes were public, and these shrank or held steady under treatment.

Sequenced by immunoSEQ multiplex PCR; TCRdb stores in-frame clones only, minus some. The sample yields some 140,000 clones, over 60% seen once. On this clone itself: Its target is unknown.

The ends were cut back, 7 bases at V and 1 base at J, with 16 bases in the middle. From germline, CDR1 is SEHNR and CDR2 FQNEAQ (reference sequence). The CDR3 covers 16 residues. The TCR comes from a human donor with chronic lymphocytic leukemia. The chain uses TRBV7-9 and TRBJ2-2, with D possibly TRBD2 on 7 matching bases. The material sequenced was PBMCs, taken after 12 months of ibrutinib treatment. The CDR3 spells CASTSGRTVNTGELFF. The DNA of the CDR3 is TGTGCCAGCACCTCCGGGAGGACAGTGAACACCGGGGAGCTGTTTTTT.